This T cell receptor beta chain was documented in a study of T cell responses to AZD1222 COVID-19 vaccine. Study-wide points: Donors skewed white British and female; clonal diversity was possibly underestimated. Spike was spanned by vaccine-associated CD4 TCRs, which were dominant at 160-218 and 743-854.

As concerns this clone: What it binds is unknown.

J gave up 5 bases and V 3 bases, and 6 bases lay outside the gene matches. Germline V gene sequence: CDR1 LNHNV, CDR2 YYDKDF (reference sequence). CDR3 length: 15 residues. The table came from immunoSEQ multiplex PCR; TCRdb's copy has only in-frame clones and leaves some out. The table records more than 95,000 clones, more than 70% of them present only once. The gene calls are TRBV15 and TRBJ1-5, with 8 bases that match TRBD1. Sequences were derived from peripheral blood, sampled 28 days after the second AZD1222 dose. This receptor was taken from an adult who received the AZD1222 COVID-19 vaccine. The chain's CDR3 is CATSREGRGHQPQHF. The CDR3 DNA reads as TGTGCCACCAGCAGGGAGGGCAGGGGGCATCAGCCCCAGCATTTT.